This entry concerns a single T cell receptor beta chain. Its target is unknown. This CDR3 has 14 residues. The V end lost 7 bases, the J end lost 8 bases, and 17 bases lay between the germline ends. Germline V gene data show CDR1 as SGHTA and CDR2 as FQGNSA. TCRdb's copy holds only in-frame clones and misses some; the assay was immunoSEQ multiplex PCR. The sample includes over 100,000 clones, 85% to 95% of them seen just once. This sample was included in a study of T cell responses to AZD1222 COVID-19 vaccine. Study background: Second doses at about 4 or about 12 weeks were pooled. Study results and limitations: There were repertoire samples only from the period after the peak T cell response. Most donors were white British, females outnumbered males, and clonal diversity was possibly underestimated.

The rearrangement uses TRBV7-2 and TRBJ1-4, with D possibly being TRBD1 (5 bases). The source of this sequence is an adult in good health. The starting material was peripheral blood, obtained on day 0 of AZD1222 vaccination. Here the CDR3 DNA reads TGTGCCAGCACCCGGGACCCACGAAGGGAAAAACTGTTTTTT. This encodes CASTRDPRREKLFF. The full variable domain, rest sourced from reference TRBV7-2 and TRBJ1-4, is GAGVSQSPSNKVTEKGKDVELRCDPISGHTALYWYRQSLGQGLEFLIYFQGNSAPDKSGLPSDRFSAERTGGSVSTLTIQRTQQEDSAVYLCASTRDPRREKLFFGSGTQLSVL.